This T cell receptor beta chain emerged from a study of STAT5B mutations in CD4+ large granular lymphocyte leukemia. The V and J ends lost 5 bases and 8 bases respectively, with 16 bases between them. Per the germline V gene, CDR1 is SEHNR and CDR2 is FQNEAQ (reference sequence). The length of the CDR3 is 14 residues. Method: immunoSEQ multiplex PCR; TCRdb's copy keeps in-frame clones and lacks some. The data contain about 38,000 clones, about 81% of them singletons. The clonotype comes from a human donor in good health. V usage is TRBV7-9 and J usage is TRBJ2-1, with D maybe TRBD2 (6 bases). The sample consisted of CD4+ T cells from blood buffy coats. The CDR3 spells CASSKAVPGDEQFF. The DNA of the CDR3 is TGTGCCAGCAGCAAAGCGGTCCCGGGGGATGAGCAGTTCTTC.